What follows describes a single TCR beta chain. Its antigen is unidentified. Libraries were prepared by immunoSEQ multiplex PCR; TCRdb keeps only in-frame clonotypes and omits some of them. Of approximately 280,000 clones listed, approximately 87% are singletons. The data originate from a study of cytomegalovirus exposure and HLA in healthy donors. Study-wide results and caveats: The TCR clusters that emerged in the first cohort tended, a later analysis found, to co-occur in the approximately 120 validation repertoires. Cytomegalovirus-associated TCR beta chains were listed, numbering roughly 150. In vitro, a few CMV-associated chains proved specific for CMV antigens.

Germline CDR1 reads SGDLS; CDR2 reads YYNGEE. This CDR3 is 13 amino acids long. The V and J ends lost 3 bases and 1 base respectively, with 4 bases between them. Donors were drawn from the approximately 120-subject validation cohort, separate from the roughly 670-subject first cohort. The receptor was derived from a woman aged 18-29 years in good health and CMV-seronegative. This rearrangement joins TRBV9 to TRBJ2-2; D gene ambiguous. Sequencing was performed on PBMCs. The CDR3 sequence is CASSGGNTGELFF. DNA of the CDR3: TGTGCCAGCAGCGGCGGGAACACCGGGGAGCTGTTTTTT.